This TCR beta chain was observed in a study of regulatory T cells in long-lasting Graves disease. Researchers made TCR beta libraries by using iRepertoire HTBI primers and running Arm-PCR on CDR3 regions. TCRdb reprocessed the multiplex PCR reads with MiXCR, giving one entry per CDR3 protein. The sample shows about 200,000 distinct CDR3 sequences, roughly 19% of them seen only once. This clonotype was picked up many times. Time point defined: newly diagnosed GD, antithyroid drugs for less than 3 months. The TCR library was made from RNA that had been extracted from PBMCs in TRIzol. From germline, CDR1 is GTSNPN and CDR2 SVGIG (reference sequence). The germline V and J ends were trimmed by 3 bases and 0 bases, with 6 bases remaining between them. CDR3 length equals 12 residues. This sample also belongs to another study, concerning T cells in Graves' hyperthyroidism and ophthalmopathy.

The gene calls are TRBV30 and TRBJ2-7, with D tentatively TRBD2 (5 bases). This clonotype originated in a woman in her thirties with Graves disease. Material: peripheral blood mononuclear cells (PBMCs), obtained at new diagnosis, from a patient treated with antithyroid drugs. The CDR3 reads CAWREGSYEQYF. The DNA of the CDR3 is TGTGCCTGGAGAGAGGGCTCCTACGAGCAGTACTTC.